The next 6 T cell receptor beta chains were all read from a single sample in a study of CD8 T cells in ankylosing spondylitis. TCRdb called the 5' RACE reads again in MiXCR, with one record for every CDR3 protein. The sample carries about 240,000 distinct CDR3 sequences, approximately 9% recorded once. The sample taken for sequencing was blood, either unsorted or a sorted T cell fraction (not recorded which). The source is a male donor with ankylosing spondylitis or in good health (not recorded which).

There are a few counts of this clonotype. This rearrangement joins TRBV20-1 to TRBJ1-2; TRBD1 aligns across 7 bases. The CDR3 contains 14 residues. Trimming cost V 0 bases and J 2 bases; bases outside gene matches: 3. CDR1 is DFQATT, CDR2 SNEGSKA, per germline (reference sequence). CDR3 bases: TGCAGTGCTAGAGAGACAGGGCTCAACTATGGCTACACCTTC. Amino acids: CSARETGLNYGYTF.

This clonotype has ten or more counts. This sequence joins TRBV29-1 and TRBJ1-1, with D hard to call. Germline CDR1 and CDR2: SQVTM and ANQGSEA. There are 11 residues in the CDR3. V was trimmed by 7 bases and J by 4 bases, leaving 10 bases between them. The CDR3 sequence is CSARTATEAFF. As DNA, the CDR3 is TGCAGCGCCCGGACGGCCACTGAAGCTTTCTTT.

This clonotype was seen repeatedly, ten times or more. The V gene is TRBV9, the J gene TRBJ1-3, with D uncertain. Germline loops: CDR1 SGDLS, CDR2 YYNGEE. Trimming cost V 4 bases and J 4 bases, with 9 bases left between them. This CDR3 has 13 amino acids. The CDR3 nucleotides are TGTGCCAGCAGCACACACCCGGGAAACACCATATATTTT. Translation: CASSTHPGNTIYF. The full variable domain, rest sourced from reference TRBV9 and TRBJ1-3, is DSGVTQTPKHLITATGQRVTLRCSPRSGDLSVYWYQQSLDQGLQFLIQYYNGEERAKGNILERFSAQQFPDLHSELNLSSLELGDSALYFCASSTHPGNTIYFGEGSWLTVV.

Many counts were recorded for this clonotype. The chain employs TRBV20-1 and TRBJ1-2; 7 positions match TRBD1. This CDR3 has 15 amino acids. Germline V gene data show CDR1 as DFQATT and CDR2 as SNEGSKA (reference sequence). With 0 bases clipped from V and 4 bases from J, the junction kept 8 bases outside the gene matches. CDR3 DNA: TGCAGTGCTAGAGATCAGGGGGACAGACTCTATGGCTACACCTTC. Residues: CSARDQGDRLYGYTF.

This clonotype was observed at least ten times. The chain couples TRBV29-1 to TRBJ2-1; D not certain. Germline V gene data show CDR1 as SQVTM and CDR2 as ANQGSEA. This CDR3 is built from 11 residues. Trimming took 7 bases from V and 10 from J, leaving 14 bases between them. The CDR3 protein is CSARDSGEQFF. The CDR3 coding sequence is TGCAGCGCCCGTGACTCTGGCGAGCAGTTCTTC.

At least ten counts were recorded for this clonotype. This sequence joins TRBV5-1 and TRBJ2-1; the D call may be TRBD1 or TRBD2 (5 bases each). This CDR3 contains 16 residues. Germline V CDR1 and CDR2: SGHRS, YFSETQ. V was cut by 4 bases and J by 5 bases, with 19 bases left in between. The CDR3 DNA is TGCGCCAGCAGCAAAGACGCCGGGACGAGAGACAATGAGCAGTTCTTC. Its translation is CASSKDAGTRDNEQFF.